Listed here are 23 T cell receptor beta chains from one sample, sequenced in a study of neoadjuvant anti-PD-1 for oral cavity cancer. Method: immunoSEQ multiplex PCR; TCRdb's copy keeps in-frame clones and lacks some. The repertoire has around 13,000 clones, about 60% of them found once; the top ten carry roughly 2.1%. The sample was PBMCs, taken before nivolumab (anti-PD-1) treatment. The source is a person aged 35-79 years with oral cavity squamous cell carcinoma.

V and J are TRBV5-1 and TRBJ1-5; D ambiguous. The germline V gene encodes CDR1 SGHRS and CDR2 YFSETQ. The CDR3 covers 13 residues. V shed 0 bases and J shed 7 bases, with 8 bases lying between them. The CDR3 loop reads CASSLDWAQPQHF. DNA for the CDR3: TGCGCCAGCAGCTTGGATTGGGCGCAGCCCCAGCATTTT.

The chain employs TRBV27 and TRBJ2-1; the match to TRBD2 covers 11 bases. This CDR3 is built from 17 residues. The trim removed 4 bases at V and 7 bases at J, leaving 12 bases unmatched. Germline V lookup: CDR1 MNHEY, CDR2 SMNVEV (reference sequence). The CDR3 bases are TGTGCCAGCAGTTCAAAACTAGCGGGAGCCCCCCATAATGAGCAGTTCTTC. This sequence encodes CASSSKLAGAPHNEQFF.

This sequence joins TRBV7-2 and TRBJ1-2; D not resolved. CDR1 SGHTA and CDR2 FQGNSA come from the germline V gene. Trimming pared 2 bases from V and 8 bases from J, leaving 12 bases between. The CDR3 has 13 residues. CDR3 bases: TGTGCCAGCAGCTTATTTGTTGAGGCCGGCTACACCTTC. This encodes CASSLFVEAGYTF.

The chain couples TRBV5-1 to TRBJ2-7, with 7 bases aligning to TRBD2. CDR1 and CDR2 from the germline V gene are SGHRS and YFSETQ. The trim removed 3 bases at V and 6 bases at J, leaving 12 bases unmatched. The CDR3 runs to 15 residues. CDR3 sequence reads: CASSSSAGARSEQYF. In nucleotides, the CDR3 is TGCGCCAGCAGCTCCTCGGCGGGAGCTCGATCCGAGCAGTACTTC.

This clone was seen more than once but under ten times. The J gene is TRBJ2-7, the V gene TRBV30; 9 bases fit TRBD2. Trimming took 5 bases from V and 6 from J; bases not matched to a gene: 8. There are 13 residues in the CDR3. Per the germline V gene, CDR1 is GTSNPN and CDR2 is SVGIG (reference sequence). CDR3 bases: TGTGCCTGGTCTCGGGGACTAGCAGGCGAGCAGTACTTC. It translates to CAWSRGLAGEQYF. Supplemented by reference TRBV30 and TRBJ2-7, the full variable domain reads SQTIHQWPATLVQPVGSPLSLECTVEGTSNPNLYWYRQAAGRGLQLLFYSVGIGQISSEVPQNLSASRPQDRQFILSSKKLLLSDSGFYLCAWSRGLAGEQYFGPGTRLTVT.

The table lists this clone with a few counts. The gene calls are TRBV2 and TRBJ2-2, with a tentative D call TRBD2 (6 bases). The CDR3 contains 15 residues. Looked up from germline, CDR1 is SNHLY and CDR2 is FYNNEI. Deletions cut 2 bases from V and 0 bases from J, with 7 bases between. CDR3 region: CASSETGANTGELFF. As DNA, the CDR3 is TGTGCCAGCAGTGAAACGGGGGCGAACACCGGGGAGCTGTTTTTT.

CDR3 DNA sequence: TGTGCCAGCAGGATTAAACAGGGGACTGAAGCTTTCTTT. This gives the protein CASRIKQGTEAFF. This chain connects TRBV6-6 to TRBJ1-1, with 7 bases lining up with TRBD1. V was clipped by 6 bases and J by 5 bases; unmatched bases: 6. The CDR3 extends over 13 amino acids. In germline, CDR1 is MNHNY, CDR2 SVGAGI (reference sequence).

The rearrangement links TRBV6-6 to TRBJ1-3; D remains unclear. V lost 0 bases and J lost 5, with 11 bases in between. The CDR3 contains 15 residues. Per germline, CDR1 MNHNY and CDR2 SVGAGI (reference sequence). The chain's CDR3 is CASSYSIGNRNTIYF. CDR3 DNA sequence: TGTGCCAGCAGTTACTCGATAGGGAACAGAAACACCATATATTTT.

The chain joins TRBV27 to TRBJ1-2; 7 bases are a match to TRBD1. The CDR3 contains 14 residues. V lost 7 bases and J lost 4; bases outside the gene matches: 9. Germline V gene lookup returns CDR1 MNHEY and CDR2 SMNVEV (reference sequence). CDR3 coding DNA: TGTGCCAGCAACCCACGACAGGGCGGCTATGGCTACACCTTC. Encoded protein: CASNPRQGGYGYTF.

The count of this clone is one. The chain links TRBV25-1 to TRBJ1-2, with 8 bases identical to TRBD1. In germline, CDR1 is MGHDK, CDR2 SYGVNS. Trimming removed 5 bases from V and 8 bases from J; junction bases left unmatched: 13. This CDR3 is 15 amino acids long. The DNA of the CDR3 is TGTGCCAGCAGTCGGTCACCGGGACAGGCGAGGGGCTACACCTTC. Protein product: CASSRSPGQARGYTF.

This rearrangement joins TRBV5-6 to TRBJ2-7; D is perhaps TRBD1 (6 bases). Germline values: CDR1 SGHDT, CDR2 YYEEEE. The germline V and J ends were trimmed by 0 bases and 4 bases, with 14 bases remaining between them. The CDR3 spans 15 residues. CDR3 amino acids: CASSLGATGLYEQYF. CDR3 coding DNA: TGTGCCAGCAGCTTGGGGGCGACAGGCTTATACGAGCAGTACTTC.

The gene calls are TRBV28 and TRBJ1-2; weak D call: TRBD1 (6 bases). CDR1 MDHEN and CDR2 SYDVKM come from the germline V gene. The CDR3 spans 15 residues. V lost 4 bases to trimming and J lost 2 bases, with 14 bases between them. CDR3 sequence: CASSWNRERNYGYTF. The CDR3 DNA reads TGTGCCAGCAGTTGGAACAGGGAGAGGAACTATGGCTACACCTTC.

V usage is TRBV10-1 and J usage is TRBJ2-3; a weak D match, TRBD1 (5 bases). Between the trimmed V and J ends, which lost 4 bases and 6 bases, there was a span of 14 bases. CDR3 size: 14 residues. Germline V gene data show CDR1 as WNHNN and CDR2 as SYGVQD (reference sequence). CDR3 amino acids: CASSADTQMDTQYF. In DNA form, the CDR3 reads TGCGCCAGCAGTGCGGACACCCAGATGGATACGCAGTATTTT.

V gene TRBV7-2 combines with J gene TRBJ1-5; 12 nucleotides match TRBD1. V lost 4 bases and J lost 3; bases outside the gene matches: 4. Per germline, CDR1 SGHTA and CDR2 FQGNSA. The CDR3 is 16 amino acids. CDR3 protein: CASSSGTGGNNQPQHF. In DNA, the CDR3 is TGTGCCAGCAGCTCCGGGACAGGGGGCAACAATCAGCCCCAGCATTTT.

The V gene is TRBV6-1, the J gene TRBJ2-7, with D unresolved. V was shortened by 3 bases and J by 5 bases, with 14 bases between the two germline ends. The CDR3 totals 14 residues. The germline V gene has CDR1 MNHNS and CDR2 SASEGT. The CDR3: CASSEGSLRDEQYF. The CDR3 DNA sequence: TGTGCCAGCAGTGAGGGATCCCTTCGGGACGAGCAGTACTTC.

The table lists this clone with a few counts. This chain uses TRBV19 with TRBJ1-2; 9 positions match TRBD1. V was clipped by 2 bases and J by 3 bases; unmatched bases: 1. Looked up from germline, CDR1 is LNHDA and CDR2 is SQIVND (reference sequence). The CDR3 totals 14 residues. CDR3 amino acids: CASSITGGDYGYTF. CDR3 sequence (DNA): TGTGCCAGTAGTATAACAGGGGGCGACTATGGCTACACCTTC.

The chain's CDR3 is CASSKSGGNIQYF. The CDR3 region has the DNA TGTGCCAGTAGTAAGAGCGGGGGAAACATTCAGTACTTC. The chain links TRBV19 to TRBJ2-4; 8 bases agree with TRBD2. This CDR3 region has 13 residues. Per the germline V gene, CDR1 is LNHDA and CDR2 is SQIVND (reference sequence). The V gene end was trimmed by 4 bases and the J gene end by 6 bases; junction bases not matched to a gene: 2.

This clone was observed a handful of times. The chain has TRBV7-8 and TRBJ2-2; possibly TRBD1 for D (5 bases). Germline V gene sequence: CDR1 SGHVS, CDR2 FQNEAQ. The CDR3 totals 14 residues. Trimming stripped 5 bases from V and 5 bases from J, with 12 bases between. CDR3 protein: CASSPLTVTGELFF. In DNA, the CDR3 is TGTGCCAGCAGCCCGTTGACAGTTACCGGGGAGCTGTTTTTT.

The rearrangement joins TRBV5-6 to TRBJ1-2; D gene uncertain. The CDR3 length is 12 residues. Germline CDR1 SGHDT, CDR2 YYEEEE. Trimming removed 1 base at V and 8 bases at J, with 9 bases between. The CDR3 loop is CASSLSAGGYTF. The CDR3, as DNA: TGTGCCAGCAGCTTGTCGGCAGGCGGCTACACCTTC.

This clone appeared once. This CDR3 reads CASRPGQGYEKLFF. The CDR3 DNA follows: TGTGCCAGCAGACCAGGACAGGGGTATGAAAAACTGTTTTTT. The V call is TRBV6-6, the J call TRBJ1-4, with TRBD1 identical over 9 bases. The V segment lost 6 bases and the J segment 6 bases; nucleotides outside the gene matches: 5. This CDR3 is built from 14 residues. The V gene's germline CDR1 is MNHNY and CDR2 SVGAGI (reference sequence).

The rearrangement links TRBV11-3 to TRBJ2-7; 11 bases agree with TRBD2. V shed 2 bases and J 4 bases; nucleotides not matched to a gene: 1. This CDR3 comprises 14 residues. From germline, CDR1 is SGHNT and CDR2 YENEEA. CDR3 sequence: CASSLLAGGYEQYF. The CDR3 DNA reads TGTGCCAGCAGCTTACTAGCGGGGGGTTACGAGCAGTACTTC.

The V gene is TRBV9, the J gene TRBJ1-1; perhaps TRBD1 as D (6 bases). The CDR3 is 14 amino acids. Germline lookup yields CDR1 SGDLS and CDR2 YYNGEE. V lost 0 bases, J lost 5 bases, and 11 bases lay in between. CDR3 in DNA: TGTGCCAGCAGCGTAGAAGGGGGTGAAACTGAAGCTTTCTTT. It yields the protein CASSVEGGETEAFF.

This clone has a single count. The V and J genes are TRBV5-1 and TRBJ2-1; 11 bases fit TRBD1. V dropped 4 bases and J dropped 6; count of bases not matched to a gene: 6. The length of the CDR3 is 15 residues. Per germline, CDR1 SGHRS and CDR2 YFSETQ. CDR3 residues: CASSEDRGRLNEQFF. CDR3 coding DNA: TGCGCCAGCAGCGAGGACAGGGGGCGTCTCAATGAGCAGTTCTTC. Complete variable domain (other parts from reference TRBV5-1 and TRBJ2-1): KAGVTQTPRYLIKTRGQQVTLSCSPISGHRSVSWYQQTPGQGLQFLFEYFSETQRNKGNFPGRFSGRQFSNSRSEMNVSTLELGDSALYLCASSEDRGRLNEQFFGPGTRLTVL.